The T cell receptor beta chain described here comes from a study of blood T cells in healthy people across ages. General observations from the study: Percentage of naive T cells showed a strong correlation with TCR beta diversity.

Sample-barcoded 5' priming and a J-beta primer mix drove a second PCR of roughly 7 to 11 cycles. Sequencing of every sample gave 3 million or more CDR3-containing paired-end reads. TCRdb called the 5' RACE reads again in MiXCR, with one record for every CDR3 protein. The table has approximately 800,000 distinct CDR3 sequences, more than 50% seen once; the top ten hold roughly 25%. A remark on this clonotype: The antigen is not known. A read error may account for a junction end that differs from germline.

Looked up from germline, CDR1 is MDHEN and CDR2 is SYDVKM. CDR3 size: 15 residues. Per sample, at least 5 micrograms of total RNA were extracted. This receptor was obtained from a man aged 35 to 55 in good health. The V call is TRBV28, the J call TRBJ1-2; tentatively, D is TRBD1 (6 bases). The sequenced sample was blood. The CDR3 bases are TGTGCCAGCAGATTATTTGTACAGGGAAAATATGGCTACACCTTC. This sequence encodes CASRLFVQGKYGYTF.